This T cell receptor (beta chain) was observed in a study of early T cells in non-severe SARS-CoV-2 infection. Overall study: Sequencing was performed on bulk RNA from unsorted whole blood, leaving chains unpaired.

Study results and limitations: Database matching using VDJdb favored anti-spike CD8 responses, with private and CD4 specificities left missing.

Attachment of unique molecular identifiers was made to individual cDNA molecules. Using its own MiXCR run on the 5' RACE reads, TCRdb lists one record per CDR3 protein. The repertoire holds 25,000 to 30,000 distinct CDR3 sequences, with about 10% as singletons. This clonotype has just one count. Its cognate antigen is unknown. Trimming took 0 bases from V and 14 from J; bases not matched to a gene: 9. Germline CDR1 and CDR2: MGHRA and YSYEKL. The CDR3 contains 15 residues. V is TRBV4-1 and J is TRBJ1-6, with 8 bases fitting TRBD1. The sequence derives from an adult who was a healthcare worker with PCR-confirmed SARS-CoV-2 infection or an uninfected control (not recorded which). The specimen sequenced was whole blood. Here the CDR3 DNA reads TGCGCCAGCAGCCAAGACCCTGGCAGGGGGCAAACCCTCCACTTT. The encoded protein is CASSQDPGRGQTLHF.